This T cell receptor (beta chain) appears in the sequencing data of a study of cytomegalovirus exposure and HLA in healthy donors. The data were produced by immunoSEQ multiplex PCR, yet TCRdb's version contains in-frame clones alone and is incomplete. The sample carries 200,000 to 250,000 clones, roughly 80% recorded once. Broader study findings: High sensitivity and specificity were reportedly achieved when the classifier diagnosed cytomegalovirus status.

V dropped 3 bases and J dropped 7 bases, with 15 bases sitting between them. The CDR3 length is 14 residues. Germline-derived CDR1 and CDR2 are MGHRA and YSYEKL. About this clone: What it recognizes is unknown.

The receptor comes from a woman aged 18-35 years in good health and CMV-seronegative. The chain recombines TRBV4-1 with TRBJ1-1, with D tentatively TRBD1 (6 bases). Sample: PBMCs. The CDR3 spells CASSQNTGRSEAFF. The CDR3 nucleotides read TGCGCCAGCAGCCAGAATACAGGGAGGAGTGAAGCTTTCTTT.